These 15 T cell receptor beta chains were all obtained from the same sample, sequenced in a study of T cell responses to AZD1222 COVID-19 vaccine (dated by TCRdb to 2020 to 2022). Read against the paper, the sample's time point label means: about 28 days (+/-7) after the second vaccine dose. Receptor amplification or capture employed the immunoSEQ multiplex PCR assay. TCRdb carries this immuneACCESS record with in-frame sequences only. Its versions omit some clonotypes, under half of them owing to an unresolved V gene in the studies checked, with the rest unexplained. Present in this sample are roughly 190,000 clones, roughly nine tenths of which were seen just once. In total, the top ten clones hold approximately 3.4% of the sample. Specimen: peripheral blood, collected 28 days after the second AZD1222 dose. These receptors were collected from an adult who received the AZD1222 COVID-19 vaccine.

This clone was picked up one time. The J gene is TRBJ2-7, the V gene TRBV5-1, with a tentative D call TRBD2 (6 bases). Germline V lookup: CDR1 SGHRS, CDR2 YFSETQ. V lost 0 bases and J lost 4, with 17 bases in between. The CDR3 loop spans 16 amino acids. For the CDR3, the DNA is TGCGCCAGCAGCTTGGAGCCTAGTCGGGAGCGGTACGAGCAGTACTTC. It encodes CASSLEPSRERYEQYF. The variable domain in full, with the rest retrieved from reference TRBV5-1 and TRBJ2-7, is KAGVTQTPRYLIKTRGQQVTLSCSPISGHRSVSWYQQTPGQGLQFLFEYFSETQRNKGNFPGRFSGRQFSNSRSEMNVSTLELGDSALYLCASSLEPSRERYEQYFGPGTRLTVT.

The V call is TRBV19, the J call TRBJ2-1; no definite D call. CDR3 length equals 15 residues. CDR1 is LNHDA, CDR2 SQIVND, per germline (reference sequence). The V end lost 1 base, the J end lost 5 bases, and 12 bases lay between the germline ends. The chain's CDR3 is CASSIVGDPHNEQFF. CDR3 coding DNA: TGTGCCAGTAGTATAGTGGGCGACCCCCACAATGAGCAGTTCTTC.

This chain uses TRBV15 with TRBJ2-6, with D tentatively TRBD2 (6 bases). The germline gives CDR1 LNHNV, CDR2 YYDKDF (reference sequence). This CDR3 has 19 residues. Trimming took off 3 bases at V and 0 bases at J, with 18 bases between the two ends. CDR3 DNA sequence: TGTGCCACCAGCAGCCGCGGGGTACAGGTCCTCTCTGGGGCCAACGTCCTGACTTTC. Encoded protein: CATSSRGVQVLSGANVLTF.

The rearrangement links TRBV11-3 to TRBJ2-1, with TRBD2 as a possible D gene (7 bases). Looked up from germline, CDR1 is SGHNT and CDR2 is YENEEA. The CDR3 spans 16 residues. V was trimmed by 8 bases and J by 5 bases, leaving 22 bases between them. The CDR3 DNA follows: TGTGCCAGCCAAAGGGGGAGACTAGCAGATCACAATGAGCAGTTCTTC. As protein: CASQRGRLADHNEQFF.

V is TRBV28 and J is TRBJ1-2; TRBD1 is a possible D gene (6 bases). The CDR3 is made up of 16 amino acids. The germline V and J ends were trimmed by 3 bases and 4 bases, with 18 bases remaining between them. The germline gives CDR1 MDHEN, CDR2 SYDVKM. CDR3 loop: CASSLGSGGAPYGYTF. In nucleotides, the CDR3 is TGTGCCAGCAGTTTGGGGTCCGGGGGGGCACCCTATGGCTACACCTTC.

For the CDR3, the DNA is TGTGCCAGCAGTTACTCCCTTAGGGACAGGGGGGGTGAGCAGTTCTTC. This codes for CASSYSLRDRGGEQFF. This chain uses TRBV6-5 with TRBJ2-1; 11 bases line up with TRBD1. Germline values: CDR1 MNHEY, CDR2 SVGAGI. The trim removed 0 bases at V and 9 bases at J, leaving 7 bases unmatched. This CDR3 has 16 amino acids.

The chain links TRBV28 to TRBJ2-7, with a possible D match to TRBD2 (5 bases). Germline V gene lookup returns CDR1 MDHEN and CDR2 SYDVKM. With 2 bases removed from V and 6 bases from J, the gap between germline ends came to 14 bases. This CDR3 is built from 14 residues. The CDR3 DNA sequence: TGTGCCAGCAGTTTAGGGAAACTACGGGGCGAGCAGTACTTC. It encodes CASSLGKLRGEQYF.

The chain combines TRBV6-5 with TRBJ1-1; tentatively, D is TRBD1 (6 bases). V was shortened by 0 bases and J by 2 bases, with 10 bases between the two germline ends. Germline V gene data show CDR1 as MNHEY and CDR2 as SVGAGI. CDR3 length: 15 residues. This CDR3 reads CASSYSRGGNTEAFF. CDR3 sequence (DNA): TGTGCCAGCAGTTACTCGAGAGGGGGAAACACTGAAGCTTTCTTT.

This sequence joins TRBV27 and TRBJ2-2; 9 nucleotides line up with TRBD1. CDR1 and CDR2 from the germline V gene are MNHEY and SMNVEV (reference sequence). V shed 6 bases, J shed 6 bases, and the junction held 8 bases outside the gene matches. This CDR3 comprises 15 residues. For the CDR3, the DNA is TGTGCCAGCAGAGGATCCGGGACAGGGCCCGGGGAGCTGTTTTTT. This codes for CASRGSGTGPGELFF.

The chain has TRBV10-3 and TRBJ1-6; TRBD1 might be the D (6 bases). Trimming cost V 9 bases and J 5 bases, with 11 bases left between them. The CDR3 spans 13 residues. Looked up from germline, CDR1 is ENHRY and CDR2 is SYGVKD. CDR3 region: CAIGSGDNSPLHF. The CDR3 nucleotides are TGTGCCATTGGATCAGGGGATAATTCACCCCTCCACTTT.

The gene calls are TRBV15 and TRBJ2-3, with TRBD2 identical over 9 bases. This CDR3 region has 16 residues. From germline, CDR1 is LNHNV and CDR2 YYDKDF (reference sequence). CDR3 region: CASGRGRDPERDTQYF. For the CDR3, the DNA is TGTGCGAGCGGACGCGGGAGGGACCCCGAGCGGGATACGCAGTATTTT.

To note about this clone: This specimen includes other DNA sequences encoding the same CDR3. This chain joins TRBV28 and TRBJ2-7; tentative D call: TRBD2 (6 bases). This CDR3 comprises 13 residues. Germline V CDR1 and CDR2: MDHEN, SYDVKM. V was trimmed by 3 bases and J by 4 bases, leaving 10 bases between them. The chain's CDR3 is CASSLPGRYEQYF. The DNA for the CDR3 is TGTGCCAGCAGTTTGCCAGGGAGGTACGAGCAGTACTTC. Drawing the rest from reference TRBV28 and TRBJ2-7, the complete variable domain is DVKVTQSSRYLVKRTGEKVFLECVQDMDHENMFWYRQDPGLGLRLIYFSYDVKMKEKGDIPEGYSVSREKKERFSLILESASTNQTSMYLCASSLPGRYEQYFGPGTRLTVT.

The V gene is TRBV28, the J gene TRBJ2-7; 7 bases match TRBD2. Trimming removed 5 bases from V and 5 bases from J; junction bases left unmatched: 12. The germline V gene has CDR1 MDHEN and CDR2 SYDVKM. This CDR3 contains 15 residues. CDR3 amino acids: CASSTVFGGKNEQYF. The CDR3 coding sequence is TGTGCCAGCAGTACCGTCTTCGGGGGGAAAAACGAGCAGTACTTC.

V gene TRBV19 combines with J gene TRBJ2-7; D perhaps matches TRBD2 (5 bases). Trimming pared 3 bases from V and 2 bases from J, leaving 14 bases between. This CDR3 spans 15 amino acids. Germline CDR1 LNHDA, CDR2 SQIVND (reference sequence). The CDR3 sequence is CASSMNGDPAYEQYF. In DNA form, the CDR3 reads TGTGCCAGTAGTATGAACGGGGATCCAGCCTACGAGCAGTACTTC.

The chain carries TRBV6-5 and TRBJ2-1; D may be TRBD1 (6 bases). The V end was cut by 4 bases, the J end by 2 bases, with 12 bases between. Germline assignment: CDR1 MNHEY and CDR2 SVGAGI. This CDR3 comprises 15 residues. The CDR3 sequence: CASSSRDKPYNEQFF. CDR3 coding DNA: TGTGCCAGCAGTTCCCGGGACAAGCCCTACAATGAGCAGTTCTTC.